This T cell receptor beta chain was documented in a study of shared clonotypes between healthy human individuals. Study context: Serving as donors were two women and a few men, whose ages spanned 18 to 49.

CDR3 length: 14 residues. Germline CDR1 reads LNHNV; CDR2 reads YYDKDF (reference sequence). Terminally differentiated effector memory CD45RA+ cells were left out of the naive CD8 fraction, which was CD45RO-negative and positively selected for CCR7. In the case of this clone: Relative to the germline gene, one junction end is altered; a read error may explain this.

At the deep level, the assay was run. Using immunoSEQ multiplex PCR, the repertoire was profiled, and TCRdb retains in-frame clones only, with some absent. The sample lists around 1.9 million clones, 93% occurring once. The clonotype was recovered from a man younger than 35 in good health. Some clones in this sample may be carry-over from other donors' samples. The chain has TRBV15 and TRBJ2-7; the D gene is possibly TRBD1 (6 bases). The sample was naive CD8+ T cells from PBMCs. CDR3 sequence: CATSGENRVYEQYF. CDR3 coding DNA: TGTGCCACCAGCGGAGAGAACAGGGTCTACGAGCAGTACTTC.